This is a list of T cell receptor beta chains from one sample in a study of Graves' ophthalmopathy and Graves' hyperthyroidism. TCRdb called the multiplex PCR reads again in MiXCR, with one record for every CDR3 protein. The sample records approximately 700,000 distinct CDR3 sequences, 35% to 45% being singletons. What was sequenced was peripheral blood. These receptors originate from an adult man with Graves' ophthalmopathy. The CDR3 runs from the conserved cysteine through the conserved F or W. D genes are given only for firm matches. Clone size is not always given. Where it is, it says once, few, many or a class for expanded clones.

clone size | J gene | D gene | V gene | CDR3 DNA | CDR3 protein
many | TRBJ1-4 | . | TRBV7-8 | TGTGCCAGCAGCCCCGGACAAGCGAGGGAAAAACTGTTTTTT | CASSPGQAREKLFF
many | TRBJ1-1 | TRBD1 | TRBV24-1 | TGTGCCACCAGTGAAACGACAGGGGGCAAGACTGAAGCTTTCTTT | CATSETTGGKTEAFF
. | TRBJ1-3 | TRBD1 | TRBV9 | TGTGCCAGCAGCCTAACCGGGACAGGCTCCTCTGGAAACACCATATATTTT | CASSLTGTGSSGNTIYF
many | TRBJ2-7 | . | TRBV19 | TGTGCCACCTCTGGGACGGGGACGTTCAACGAGCAGTACTTC | CATSGTGTFNEQYF
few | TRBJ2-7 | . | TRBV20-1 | TGCAGTGCTACCGAAAATTCCTACGAGCAGTACTTC | CSATENSYEQYF
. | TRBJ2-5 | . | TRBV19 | TGTGCCAGCAAAGAACAAGGACCACGACTCCAAGAGACCCAGTACTTC | CASKEQGPRLQETQYF
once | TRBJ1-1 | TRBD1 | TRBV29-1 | TGCAGCAGTTCGGGACAGGGGAACACTGAAGCTTTCTTT | CSSSGQGNTEAFF
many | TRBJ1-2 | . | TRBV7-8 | TGTGCCAGCAGCCGAAGGGGGGCGGAGCATCCCCATGGCTACACCTTC | CASSRRGAEHPHGYTF
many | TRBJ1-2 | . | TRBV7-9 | TGTGCCAGCAGCTTAGCGGGGGTCCGATCCTATGGCTACACCTTC | CASSLAGVRSYGYTF
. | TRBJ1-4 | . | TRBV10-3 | TGTGCCAGCAGCGTCCGACTCCCCAGGGGTGAAAAACTGTTTTTT | CASSVRLPRGEKLFF
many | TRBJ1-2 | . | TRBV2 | TGTGCCAGCAGTGAGATTGGTGGCGGGGGCCGGGACTATGGCTACACCTTC | CASSEIGGGGRDYGYTF
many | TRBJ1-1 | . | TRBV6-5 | TGTGCCAGCAGTTACACCAGGGCGTTGAACACTGAAGCTTTCTTT | CASSYTRALNTEAFF
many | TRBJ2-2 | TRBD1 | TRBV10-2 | TGCGCCAGCAGGACAGGGGGCCTTGACGGGGAGCTGTTTTTT | CASRTGGLDGELFF
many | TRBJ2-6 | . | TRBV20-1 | TGCAGTGCTAGCCCCTGGCAGAGTGGGGCCAACGTCCTGACTTTC | CSASPWQSGANVLTF
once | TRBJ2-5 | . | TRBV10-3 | TGTGCCATCGGGGGGGGCCGACAAGAGACCCAGTACTTC | CAIGGGRQETQYF
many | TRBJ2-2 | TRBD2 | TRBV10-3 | TGTGCCGTGCGGACTAGCGGGAACACCGGGGAGCTGTTTTTT | CAVRTSGNTGELFF
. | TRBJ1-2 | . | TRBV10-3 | TGTGCCATCAGTGAGTCCGGGGAGAGATACACCTTC | CAISESGERYTF
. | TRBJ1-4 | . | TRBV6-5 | TGTGCCAGCAGTTACGCGCCCAGCGGGGCACGTAATGAAAAACTGTTTTTT | CASSYAPSGARNEKLFF
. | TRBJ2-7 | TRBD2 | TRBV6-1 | TGTGCCAGCAGTCGAGGGACTAGCGGGGAACCATCACACGCCTACGAGCAGTACTTC | CASSRGTSGEPSHAYEQYF
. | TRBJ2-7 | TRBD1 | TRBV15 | TGTGCCGCCAGAGGAAGGACAGGCGGACCCTACGAGCAGTACTTC | CAARGRTGGPYEQYF